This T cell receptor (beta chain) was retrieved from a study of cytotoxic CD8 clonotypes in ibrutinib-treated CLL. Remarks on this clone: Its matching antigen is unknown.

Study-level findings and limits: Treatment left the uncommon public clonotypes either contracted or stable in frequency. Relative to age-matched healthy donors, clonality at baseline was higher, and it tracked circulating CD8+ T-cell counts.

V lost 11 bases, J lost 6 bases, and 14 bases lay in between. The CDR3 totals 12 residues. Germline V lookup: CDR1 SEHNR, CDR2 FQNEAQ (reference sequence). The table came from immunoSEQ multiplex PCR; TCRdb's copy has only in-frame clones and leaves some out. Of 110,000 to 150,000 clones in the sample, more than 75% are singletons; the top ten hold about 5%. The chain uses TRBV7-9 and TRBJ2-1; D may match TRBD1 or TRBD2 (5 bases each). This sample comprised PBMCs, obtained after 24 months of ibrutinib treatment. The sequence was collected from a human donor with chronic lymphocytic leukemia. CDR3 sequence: CAGEGTINEQFF. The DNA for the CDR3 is TGTGCCGGAGAGGGGACCATCAATGAGCAGTTCTTC.